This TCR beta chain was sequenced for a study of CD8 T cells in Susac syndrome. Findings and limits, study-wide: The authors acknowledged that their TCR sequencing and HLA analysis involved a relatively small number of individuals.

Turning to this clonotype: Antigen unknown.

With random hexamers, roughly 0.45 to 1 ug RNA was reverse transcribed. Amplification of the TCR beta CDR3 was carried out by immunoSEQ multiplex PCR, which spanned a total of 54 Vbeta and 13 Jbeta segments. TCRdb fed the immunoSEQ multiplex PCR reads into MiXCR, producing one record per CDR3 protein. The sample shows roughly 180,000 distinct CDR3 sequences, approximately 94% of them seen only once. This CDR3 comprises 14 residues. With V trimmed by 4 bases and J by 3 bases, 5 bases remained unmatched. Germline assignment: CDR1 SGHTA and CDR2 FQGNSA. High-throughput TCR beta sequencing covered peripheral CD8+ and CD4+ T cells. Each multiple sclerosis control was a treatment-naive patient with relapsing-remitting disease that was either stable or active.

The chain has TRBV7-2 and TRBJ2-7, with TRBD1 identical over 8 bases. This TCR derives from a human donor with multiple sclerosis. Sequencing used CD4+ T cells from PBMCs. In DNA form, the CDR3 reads TGTGCCAGCAGCTCTACAGGGGGGAGCTACGAGCAGTACTTC. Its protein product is CASSSTGGSYEQYF.